The 20 T cell receptor beta chains reported below all come from one sample, sequenced in a study of T cell repertoires in cytomegalovirus infection. TCRdb analysed the reads with MiXCR anew, one entry per CDR3 protein. The profile shows 480,000 or so distinct CDR3 sequences, approximately 10% of them singletons. Sample: PBMCs. The receptor source for this set is a human donor in good health (CMV status not recorded). Some clones in this sample may be carry-over from other donors' samples.

This clonotype was counted at least ten times. This chain connects TRBV7-3 to TRBJ1-3; 8 nucleotides line up with TRBD1. Per the germline V gene, CDR1 is SGHTA and CDR2 is FQGTGA. J gave up 8 bases and V 4 bases, and 4 bases lay outside the gene matches. The CDR3 totals 13 residues. DNA of the CDR3: TGTGCCAGCAGCTCACACAGGGGGGACACCATATATTTT. Encoded protein: CASSSHRGDTIYF.

This clonotype appeared many times. V is TRBV10-3 and J is TRBJ1-6; no clear D. CDR3 length: 13 residues. V lost 8 bases and J lost 7, with 12 bases in between. Germline CDR1 is ENHRY and CDR2 is SYGVKD. CDR3 amino acids: CAIGRRANSPLHF. The CDR3 nucleotides are TGTGCCATCGGTCGCCGGGCCAATTCACCCCTCCACTTT.

This clonotype was counted ten times or more. The chain uses TRBV2 and TRBJ2-1, with TRBD2 matching 7 bases. Germline loops: CDR1 SNHLY, CDR2 FYNNEI. V was pared by 2 bases and J by 5 bases, with 3 bases of the junction left unmatched. CDR3 length equals 14 residues. CDR3 coding DNA: TGTGCCAGCAGTGAATTTACTAGCGACAATGAGCAGTTCTTC. This encodes CASSEFTSDNEQFF.

This clonotype came up many times. The chain employs TRBV28 and TRBJ2-5; 8 positions match TRBD2. The germline CDR1 and CDR2 sequences are MDHEN and SYDVKM. After removal of 2 bases from V and 5 bases from J, the junction contained 7 bases not matched to a gene. There are 15 residues in the CDR3. The CDR3 spells CASSLTSGQRETQYF. CDR3 DNA: TGTGCCAGCAGTTTAACTAGCGGCCAACGGGAGACCCAGTACTTC.

This clonotype was seen a handful of times. The CDR3 region has the DNA TGCGCGGGGGGGCTGGGGGACAGGAGCTCCTACGAGCAGTACTTC. It yields the protein CAGGLGDRSSYEQYF. The chain recombines TRBV20-1 with TRBJ2-7; D is perhaps TRBD2 (9 bases). CDR3 length equals 15 residues. Germline V gene data show CDR1 as DFQATT and CDR2 as SNEGSKA (reference sequence).

The chain has TRBV5-1 and TRBJ1-6; D not resolved. The germline CDR1 and CDR2 sequences are SGHRS and YFSETQ. This CDR3 spans 16 amino acids. Between the trimmed V and J ends, which lost 1 base and 6 bases, there was a span of 14 bases. The CDR3 region has the DNA TGCGCCAGCAGCTTGTATATCGGCGCAGTTAATTCACCCCTCCACTTT. It codes for CASSLYIGAVNSPLHF.

On this clonotype: A single base separates this from a much larger clone, so it may be a read error. The V call is TRBV6-6, the J call TRBJ2-6; D remains unclear. The CDR3 is 16 amino acids. Per the germline V gene, CDR1 is MNHNY and CDR2 is SVGAGI (reference sequence). The CDR3, as DNA: TGTGCCAGCGGTTACTCACAACCATCTGGGGCCAACGTCCTGACTTTC. This sequence encodes CASGYSQPSGANVLTF.

This clonotype was counted many times. V usage is TRBV28 and J usage is TRBJ2-1, with a possible D match to TRBD2 (5 bases). Trimming pared 7 bases from V and 15 bases from J, leaving 37 bases between. Germline lookup yields CDR1 MDHEN and CDR2 SYDVKM. The CDR3 covers 18 residues. CDR3: CASIGIADFARRFEVRFF. The CDR3 DNA is TGTGCCAGCATCGGGATCGCGGACTTTGCCAGAAGATTTGAGGTTCGGTTCTTC. Based on the CDR3 plus reference TRBV28 and TRBJ2-1, the full variable domain is DVKVTQSSRYLVKRTGEKVFLECVQDMDHENMFWYRQDPGLGLRLIYFSYDVKMKEKGDIPEGYSVSREKKERFSLILESASTNQTSMYLCASIGIADFARRFEVRFFGPGTRLTVL.

This clonotype has at least ten counts. The CDR3 region has the DNA TGCAGTGCTAGTGGAGGAGGGTCCTACGAGCAGTACTTC. It codes for CSASGGGSYEQYF. The J gene is TRBJ2-7, the V gene TRBV20-1, with D perhaps matching TRBD2 (6 bases). Germline CDR1 and CDR2: DFQATT and SNEGSKA (reference sequence). Trimming shortened V by 3 bases and J by 1 base, and 10 bases separated the two germline ends. This CDR3 region has 13 residues.

This clonotype has a count of ten or more. CDR3: CASSDQEGDTQYF. The CDR3 DNA reads TGTGCCAGCAGTGACCAAGAGGGAGATACGCAGTATTTT. This sequence joins TRBV6-5 and TRBJ2-3; tentative D call: TRBD2 (5 bases). The V gene lost 5 bases and the J gene lost 5 bases, with 11 bases spanning the gap. The CDR3 extends over 13 amino acids. Germline V gene lookup returns CDR1 MNHEY and CDR2 SVGAGI.

The sample holds many counts of this clonotype. This rearrangement joins TRBV7-9 to TRBJ2-5, with D unresolved. Trimming took 3 bases from V and 2 from J, leaving 13 bases between them. This CDR3 has 15 amino acids. Germline assignment: CDR1 SEHNR and CDR2 FQNEAQ (reference sequence). The CDR3 loop is CASSFKRETQETQYF. The CDR3 DNA is TGTGCCAGCAGCTTTAAGCGAGAAACGCAAGAGACCCAGTACTTC.

The table lists this clonotype with many counts. This chain uses TRBV7-6 with TRBJ1-2, with TRBD1 matching over 7 bases. The germline V gene has CDR1 SGHVS and CDR2 FNYEAQ. Unmatched junction bases numbered 5, after V lost 5 bases and J lost 8 bases. The CDR3 is 12 amino acids. The CDR3 reads CASSDRDRGYTF. CDR3 nucleotide sequence: TGTGCCAGCAGCGACAGGGATAGAGGCTACACCTTC.

In this sample, this clonotype turned up many times. V and J are TRBV5-1 and TRBJ1-1; 10 bases agree with TRBD1. The CDR3 runs 14 residues. The V and J ends lost 5 bases and 5 bases, in that order; junction bases with no gene match: 6. Germline V gene data show CDR1 as SGHRS and CDR2 as YFSETQ. The CDR3 protein is CASRRDRGRTEAFF. DNA for the CDR3: TGCGCCAGCAGACGTGACAGGGGGCGGACTGAAGCTTTCTTT.

Concerning this clonotype itself: This may be a read error: a much more frequent sequence differs by one nucleotide. The chain combines TRBV7-4 with TRBJ2-7; D unresolved. This CDR3 has 14 residues. V lost 1 base and J lost 11, with 18 bases in between. Germline assignment: CDR1 SGHVT and CDR2 SQSDAQ. The CDR3 nucleotides read TGTGCCAGCAGCTTAGAGTACATGGGTACAGAGGAGTACTTC. Its translation: CASSLEYMGTEEYF.

This clonotype has ten or more counts. The rearrangement uses TRBV6-6 and TRBJ1-2; 8 bases are a match to TRBD1. CDR1 and CDR2 (germline): MNHNY, SVGAGI (reference sequence). V was clipped by 5 bases and J by 7 bases; unmatched bases: 9. The CDR3 length is 14 residues. The CDR3 loop reads CASSEIATGAGYTF. CDR3 nucleotides: TGTGCCAGCAGTGAGATTGCGACAGGGGCTGGCTACACCTTC.

The table lists this clonotype with many counts. The chain carries TRBV14 and TRBJ2-3; 11 nucleotides match TRBD2. Germline lookup yields CDR1 SGHDN and CDR2 FVKESK. The V gene end was trimmed by 4 bases and the J gene end by 1 base; junction bases not matched to a gene: 4. The CDR3 contains 16 residues. The CDR3 bases are TGTGCCAGCAGCCTAGCGGGGGGGTATCGCACAGATACGCAGTATTTT. Translated: CASSLAGGYRTDTQYF.

This clonotype was seen many times. The J gene is TRBJ2-7, the V gene TRBV29-1; possible D gene TRBD1, 6 bases. V was shortened by 4 bases and J by 4 bases, with 14 bases between the two germline ends. This CDR3 has 13 amino acids. Germline V gene data show CDR1 as SQVTM and CDR2 as ANQGSEA. CDR3 bases: TGCAGCGTTGCAGGGGAGACGGGATACGAGCAGTACTTC. This gives the protein CSVAGETGYEQYF.

The V and J genes are TRBV9 and TRBJ1-6; D may be TRBD1 (6 bases). V lost 0 bases, J lost 7 bases, and 14 bases lay in between. The CDR3 totals 16 residues. Germline assignment: CDR1 SGDLS and CDR2 YYNGEE. The CDR3: CASSVGGGRGNSPLHF. For the CDR3, the DNA is TGTGCCAGCAGCGTAGGCGGGGGCAGGGGAAATTCACCCCTCCACTTT.

This clonotype was recorded at least ten times. This chain's CDR3 is CASNPGLAFHNEQFF. CDR3 DNA sequence: TGTGCCAGCAACCCGGGACTAGCGTTCCACAATGAGCAGTTCTTC. This chain connects TRBV7-2 to TRBJ2-1; 10 bases align to TRBD2. The CDR3 sequence is 15 residues long. CDR1 and CDR2 from the germline V gene are SGHTA and FQGNSA. With 7 bases clipped from V and 5 bases from J, the junction kept 8 bases outside the gene matches.

This clonotype was seen many times. The genes are TRBV11-2 and TRBJ2-7; D gene unclear. The CDR3 covers 14 residues. Deletions cut 5 bases from V and 4 bases from J, with 15 bases between. CDR1 is SGHAT, CDR2 FQNNGV, per germline. CDR3 bases: TGTGCCAGCAGCCCACAACCCGAGCAATACGAGCAGTACTTC. This codes for CASSPQPEQYEQYF.